This record looks at one T cell receptor beta chain sequence and its context. The sample originates from a study of T cell responses to AZD1222 COVID-19 vaccine. Germline loops: CDR1 SGHTA, CDR2 FQGNSA. Trimming took 7 bases from V and 0 from J, leaving 6 bases between them. The CDR3 is 12 amino acids. This table comes from immunoSEQ multiplex PCR, and its TCRdb copy is limited to in-frame clones, with some not included. Here the sample spans 100,000 or so clones, approximately 87% being singletons. The V call is TRBV7-2, the J call TRBJ2-5; D remains unclear. The sample here was peripheral blood, taken on day 0 of AZD1222 vaccination. This clonotype originated in an adult in good health. The CDR3 sequence: CASTPNQETQYF. The CDR3 nucleotides read TGTGCCAGCACCCCGAACCAAGAGACCCAGTACTTC.